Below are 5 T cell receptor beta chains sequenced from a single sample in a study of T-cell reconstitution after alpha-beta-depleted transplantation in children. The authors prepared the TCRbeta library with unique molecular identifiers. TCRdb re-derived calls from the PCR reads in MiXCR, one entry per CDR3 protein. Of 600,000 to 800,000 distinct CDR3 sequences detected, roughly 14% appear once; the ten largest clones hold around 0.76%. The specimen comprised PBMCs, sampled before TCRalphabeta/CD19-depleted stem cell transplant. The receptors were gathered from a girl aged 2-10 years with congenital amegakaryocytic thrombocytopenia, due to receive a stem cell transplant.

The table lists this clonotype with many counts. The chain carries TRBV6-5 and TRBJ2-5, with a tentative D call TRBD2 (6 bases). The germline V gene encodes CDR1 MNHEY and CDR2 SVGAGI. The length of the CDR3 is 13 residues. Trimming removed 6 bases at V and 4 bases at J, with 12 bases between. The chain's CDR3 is CASSYQGGETQYF. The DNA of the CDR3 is TGTGCCAGCAGCTACCAGGGAGGAGAGACCCAGTACTTC.

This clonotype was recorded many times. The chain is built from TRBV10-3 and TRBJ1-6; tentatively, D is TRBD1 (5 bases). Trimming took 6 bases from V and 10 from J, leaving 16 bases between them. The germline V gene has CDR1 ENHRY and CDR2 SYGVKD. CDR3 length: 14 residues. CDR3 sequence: CAIRGELQISPLHF. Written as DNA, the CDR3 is TGTGCCATCAGGGGGGAGCTACAGATCTCACCCCTCCACTTT.

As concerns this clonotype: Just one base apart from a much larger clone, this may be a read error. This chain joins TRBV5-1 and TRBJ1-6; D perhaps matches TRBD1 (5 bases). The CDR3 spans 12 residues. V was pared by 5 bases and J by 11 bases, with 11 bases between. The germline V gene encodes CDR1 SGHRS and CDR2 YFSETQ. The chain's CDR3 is CASRKGAPPLHF. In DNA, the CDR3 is TGCGCCAGCAGAAAAGGGGCCCCACCCCTCCACTTT. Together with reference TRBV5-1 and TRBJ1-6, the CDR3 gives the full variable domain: KAGVTQTPRYLIKTRGQQVTLSCSPISGHRSVSWYQQTPGQGLQFLFEYFSETQRNKGNFPGRFSGRQFSNSRSEMNVSTLELGDSALYLCASRKGAPPLHFGNGTRLTVT.

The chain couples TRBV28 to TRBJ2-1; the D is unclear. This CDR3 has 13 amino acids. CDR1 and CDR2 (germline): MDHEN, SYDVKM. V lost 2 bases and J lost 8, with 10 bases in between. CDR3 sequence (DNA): TGTGCCAGCAGTTTACGTAGTTGGGATGAGCAGTTCTTC. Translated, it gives CASSLRSWDEQFF.

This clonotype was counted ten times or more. DNA for the CDR3: TGTGCCAGCAAGTTGGCGGGCCGGAACTATGGCTACACCTTC. It translates to CASKLAGRNYGYTF. This sequence joins TRBV5-5 and TRBJ1-2; D call uncertain. Germline values: CDR1 SGHKS, CDR2 YYEKEE (reference sequence). The CDR3 is 14 amino acids. V was pared by 6 bases and J by 2 bases, with 14 bases between.